This is a list of T cell receptor beta chains from one sample in a study of cytomegalovirus exposure and HLA in healthy donors. Measured with immunoSEQ multiplex PCR; TCRdb has only the in-frame clones, and not every one. Found here are around 180,000 clones, 80% to 85% of them singletons; the top ten hold approximately 0.99%. Material for sequencing was PBMCs. Source of these receptors: a woman in her forties in good health and CMV-seronegative. Each CDR3 is given with its conserved first and last residue. The order of the fields is V gene, clone size, J gene, D gene, CDR3 DNA, CDR3 protein. D genes are given only for firm matches. Expanded clones get a size class; other rows say once, few or many, or leave the size out.

TRBV6-4	.	TRBJ1-2	.	TGTGCCAGCAGCCAGGGGTCAAATAACTATGGCTACACCTTC	CASSQGSNNYGYTF
TRBV19	.	TRBJ1-3	.	TGTGCCAGTAGTATTCCGGGCTCTGGAAACACCATATATTTT	CASSIPGSGNTIYF
TRBV27	few	TRBJ1-1	TRBD1	TGTGCCAGCAGTCCCTTGGGACAGGGTGGCGCTGAAGCTTTCTTT	CASSPLGQGGAEAFF
TRBV5-1	.	TRBJ1-2	.	TGCGCCAGCAGCTTGGCCCTCAGCGACTATGGCTACACCTTC	CASSLALSDYGYTF
TRBV2	.	TRBJ1-5	.	TGTGCCAGCAGTGACACCGGAGGGTATCAGCCCCAGCATTTT	CASSDTGGYQPQHF
TRBV27	.	TRBJ2-3	TRBD1	TGTGCCAGCAGTTTGGCGACAGGGGGTGATACGCAGTATTTT	CASSLATGGDTQYF
TRBV12-5	.	TRBJ2-3	.	TGTGCTAGTGGTCCAAGTGAGGGCACAGATACGCAGTATTTT	CASGPSEGTDTQYF
TRBV29-1	few	TRBJ2-3	TRBD1	TGCAGCGGCGCGACAGGGCTGGCGACAGATACGCAGTATTTT	CSGATGLATDTQYF
TRBV11-3	.	TRBJ1-2	.	TGTGCCAGCAGCCCTGGACAGTTCTATGGCTACACCTTC	CASSPGQFYGYTF
TRBV6-5	once	TRBJ2-7	TRBD1	TGTGCCAGCAATGGACAGGGCCCTGCCTACGAGCAGTACTTC	CASNGQGPAYEQYF
TRBV19	.	TRBJ2-1	TRBD1	TGTGCCAGTTCTAACTGGGACAGGACGAATGAGCAGTTCTTC	CASSNWDRTNEQFF
TRBV7-3	.	TRBJ2-3	TRBD2	TGTGCCAGCAGCCCGGGACTAGCGGGAGCCGCAGATACGCAGTATTTT	CASSPGLAGAADTQYF
TRBV11-2	.	TRBJ1-1	.	TGTGCCAGCAGCAACCAGGGGTATTCGAACACTGAAGCTTTCTTT	CASSNQGYSNTEAFF
TRBV10-2	.	TRBJ1-1	TRBD1	TGCGCCAGCAGTGAGTCCGGGACAGGGGAATCGTTT	CASSESGTGESF
TRBV9	.	TRBJ2-1	.	TGTGCCAGCAGCGTAGATTCTCGGGGGAGTGAGCAGTTCTTC	CASSVDSRGSEQFF
TRBV7-2	.	TRBJ2-7	TRBD2	TGTGCCAGCAGCTTAATTAGCGGGAGTTCCTACGAGCAGTACTTC	CASSLISGSSYEQYF
TRBV28	.	TRBJ1-5	.	TGTGCCAGCACCCTGGGAGGGTATAGCAATCAGCCCCAGCATTTT	CASTLGGYSNQPQHF
TRBV7-2	.	TRBJ2-1	TRBD1	TGTGCCAGCAGCTTAGTTCAGGGGGCCTATGAGCAGTTCTTC	CASSLVQGAYEQFF
TRBV28	.	TRBJ1-3	TRBD1	TGTGCCAGCAGTCAACAGGGGTCTGGAAACACCATATATTTT	CASSQQGSGNTIYF
TRBV5-4	.	TRBJ2-2	TRBD2	TGTGCCTGCTCGGGGACTAGCGGGAGCCTTGGCGGGGAGCTGTTTTTT	CACSGTSGSLGGELFF
TRBV6-5	.	TRBJ1-2	TRBD1	TGTGCCAGCAGGGGAGACAGGGGCTCCAACTATGGCTACACCTTC	CASRGDRGSNYGYTF
TRBV5-4	few	TRBJ2-2	.	TGTGCCAGCACCACCCGGAGGGCGGGCACCGGGGAGCTGTTTTTT	CASTTRRAGTGELFF
TRBV4-1	.	TRBJ1-5	TRBD1	TGCGCCAGCAGCCAAGAAGGACAGGGGTGGCAGCCCCAGCATTTT	CASSQEGQGWQPQHF
TRBV28	.	TRBJ1-4	.	TGTGCCAGCAGTTTAATGACAGGAATTAATGAAAAACTGTTTTTT	CASSLMTGINEKLFF
TRBV4-3	.	TRBJ1-1	TRBD1	TGCGCCAGCAGCTTGCAGGGGGCGGGAACTGAAGCTTTCTTT	CASSLQGAGTEAFF
TRBV11-2	.	TRBJ2-1	TRBD2	TGTGCCAGCAGCTCCAGCGGACTAGCACTAAATGAGCAGTTCTTC	CASSSSGLALNEQFF